What follows are 19 T cell receptor beta chains derived from one specimen sequenced in a study of identical twins. From the 5' RACE reads, TCRdb called clonotypes with MiXCR, one entry per CDR3 protein. There are 600,000 to 800,000 distinct CDR3 sequences in the sample; around 20% occur only once, and about 4.5% lies in the top ten. These data were likewise used in another study, on T cells expressing NK-cell markers.

Material: PBMCs. The receptors stem from a woman aged 18-29 years in good health.

In its sample, this clonotype was seen many times. The chain carries TRBV7-2 and TRBJ1-2, with 7 bases matching TRBD1. Trimming cost V 2 bases and J 2 bases; bases outside gene matches: 8. The CDR3 is 16 residues long. Per germline, CDR1 SGHTA and CDR2 FQGNSA. As DNA, the CDR3 is TGTGCCAGCAGCTTATGGGTCCAGGGGGGGAACTATGGCTACACCTTC. Protein sequence: CASSLWVQGGNYGYTF. Together with reference TRBV7-2 and TRBJ1-2, the CDR3 gives the full variable domain: GAGVSQSPSNKVTEKGKDVELRCDPISGHTALYWYRQSLGQGLEFLIYFQGNSAPDKSGLPSDRFSAERTGGSVSTLTIQRTQQEDSAVYLCASSLWVQGGNYGYTFGSGTRLTVV.

This clonotype was recorded a few times. The chain couples TRBV6-5 to TRBJ2-7; D not resolved. CDR1 is MNHEY and CDR2 is SVGAGI in the germline V gene. This CDR3 comprises 15 residues. V was trimmed by 0 bases and J by 6 bases, leaving 15 bases between them. The CDR3 bases are TGTGCCAGCAGTTACTCCAATGGCATGGGTACCGAGCAGTACTTC. Residues: CASSYSNGMGTEQYF.

The gene calls are TRBV20-1 and TRBJ1-5; no clear D. This CDR3 is 12 amino acids long. Germline CDR1 is DFQATT and CDR2 is SNEGSKA (reference sequence). The V and J ends lost 1 base and 5 bases respectively, with 6 bases between them. This chain's CDR3 is CSARVRDQPQHF. For the CDR3, the DNA is TGCAGTGCTAGAGTAAGGGATCAGCCCCAGCATTTT.

This clonotype was found many times. The chain is built from TRBV20-1 and TRBJ2-5, with D uncertain. Trimming pared 1 base from V and 2 bases from J, leaving 5 bases between. Germline V gene lookup returns CDR1 DFQATT and CDR2 SNEGSKA (reference sequence). The CDR3 totals 12 residues. The CDR3 DNA follows: TGCAGTGCTAGAGTCGGGCAAGAGACCCAGTACTTC. This gives the protein CSARVGQETQYF.

The V and J genes are TRBV4-2 and TRBJ1-5; D is unclear. CDR1 and CDR2 (germline): LGHNA, YNFKEQ. Trimming took 4 bases from V and 5 from J, leaving 15 bases between them. The CDR3 consists of 15 residues. CDR3 protein: CASSPKGSDDQPQHF. The CDR3 bases are TGTGCCAGCAGCCCCAAAGGGTCAGATGATCAGCCCCAGCATTTT.

This clonotype was picked up a small number of times. This sequence joins TRBV5-1 and TRBJ2-7; 9 bases agree with TRBD2. Germline trimming cut 2 bases from V and 5 bases from J; bases unmatched to any gene: 5. CDR1 is SGHRS and CDR2 is YFSETQ in the germline V gene. This CDR3 is 14 amino acids long. The CDR3 loop reads CASSFLAGLDEQYF. For the CDR3, the DNA is TGCGCCAGCAGCTTCCTAGCGGGGCTAGACGAGCAGTACTTC.

This CDR3 is CASSYAGPAYEQYF. As DNA, the CDR3 is TGTGCCAGCAGTTACGCCGGGCCGGCCTACGAGCAGTACTTC. The J gene is TRBJ2-7, the V gene TRBV6-5; D gene uncertain. Per germline, CDR1 MNHEY and CDR2 SVGAGI. The CDR3 is 14 amino acids. Trimming removed 2 bases from V and 2 bases from J, with 10 bases in between.

The genes are TRBV4-3 and TRBJ2-5; 9 bases are shared with TRBD2. Unmatched junction bases numbered 5, after V lost 4 bases and J lost 2 bases. The CDR3 has 15 amino acids. Germline values: CDR1 LGHNA, CDR2 YSLEER. For the CDR3, the DNA is TGCGCCAGCAGCCCGCTAGCGGGGTCGCAAGAGACCCAGTACTTC. Its translation is CASSPLAGSQETQYF.

This clonotype has more than one count but fewer than ten. The chain links TRBV20-1 to TRBJ2-1; possibly TRBD2 for D (6 bases). CDR1 and CDR2 (germline): DFQATT, SNEGSKA (reference sequence). With 3 bases removed from V and 3 bases from J, the gap between germline ends came to 12 bases. The CDR3 length is 14 residues. In DNA, the CDR3 is TGCAGTGCTAGCCGGGGGTTAAACTACAATGAGCAGTTCTTC. Translation: CSASRGLNYNEQFF.

Only one count was recorded for this clonotype. V gene TRBV20-1 combines with J gene TRBJ2-1; 7 positions match TRBD2. This CDR3 is 13 amino acids long. CDR1 and CDR2 from the germline V gene are DFQATT and SNEGSKA (reference sequence). As DNA, the CDR3 is TGCAGCGCCACCGGGACTAAGGACAATGAGCAGTTCTTC. This translates into CSATGTKDNEQFF.

The chain links TRBV7-2 to TRBJ2-2, with TRBD1 as a possible D gene (5 bases). CDR3 length: 15 residues. Deletions cut 0 bases from V and 4 bases from J, with 9 bases between. Germline CDR1 SGHTA, CDR2 FQGNSA. In DNA, the CDR3 is TGTGCCAGCAGCTTAGCCAGGACAATCACCGGGGAGCTGTTTTTT. Protein product: CASSLARTITGELFF.

This clonotype was counted ten times or more. The rearrangement joins TRBV29-1 to TRBJ2-7; 10 bases fit TRBD1. CDR1 is SQVTM, CDR2 ANQGSEA, per germline. After removal of 6 bases from V and 6 bases from J, the junction contained 11 bases not matched to a gene. The CDR3 covers 14 residues. Here the CDR3 reads CSVTDGDRGTEQYF. CDR3 sequence (DNA): TGCAGCGTCACTGATGGGGACAGGGGTACCGAGCAGTACTTC.

The chain combines TRBV24-1 with TRBJ2-3, with D unresolved. Germline-derived CDR1 and CDR2 are KGHDR and SFDVKD. CDR3 length equals 15 residues. The V end lost 4 bases, the J end lost 3 bases, and 13 bases lay between the germline ends. This chain's CDR3 is CATSEGKTGTDTQYF. CDR3 sequence (DNA): TGTGCCACCAGTGAAGGGAAGACGGGTACAGATACGCAGTATTTT.

V and J are TRBV5-6 and TRBJ2-5; 7 bases are a match to TRBD2. V lost 0 bases to trimming and J lost 5 bases; unmatched junction nucleotides: 13. Germline CDR1 is SGHDT and CDR2 is YYEEEE. The CDR3 is 17 residues long. The CDR3 DNA is TGTGCCAGCAGCTTGGGGTTCGGTAGCGGGTTCCGGGAGACCCAGTACTTC. This translates into CASSLGFGSGFRETQYF.

This sequence joins TRBV10-3 and TRBJ2-7; D is undetermined. CDR3 length: 13 amino acids. From germline, CDR1 is ENHRY and CDR2 SYGVKD. Deletions cut 3 bases from V and 0 bases from J, with 6 bases between. The CDR3 nucleotides are TGTGCCATCAGTGACAGCAGCTCCTACGAGCAGTACTTC. Its translation: CAISDSSSYEQYF.

This chain uses TRBV20-1 with TRBJ2-7, with D hard to call. Trimming removed 5 bases at V and 3 bases at J, with 14 bases between. The CDR3 extends over 13 amino acids. CDR1 is DFQATT and CDR2 is SNEGSKA in the germline V gene (reference sequence). CDR3 amino acids: CSAPTDTFYEQYF. The CDR3 region has the DNA TGCAGTGCTCCCACCGACACCTTCTACGAGCAGTACTTC.

A few counts support this clonotype. This sequence joins TRBV10-3 and TRBJ1-1; D call uncertain. Germline loops: CDR1 ENHRY, CDR2 SYGVKD. The CDR3 totals 14 residues. V lost 7 bases, J lost 0 bases, and 12 bases lay in between. The CDR3 nucleotides are TGTGCCATCAAGGAGGAGGGTATGAACACTGAAGCTTTCTTT. It specifies CAIKEEGMNTEAFF.

The CDR3 DNA is TGTGCCAGCTCTCTGTGGACTAGCGGCCAGAATGAGCAGTTCTTC. Translation gives CASSLWTSGQNEQFF. The chain links TRBV18 to TRBJ2-1; TRBD2 matches 10 bases. The CDR3 covers 15 residues. The ends lost 6 bases at V and 7 bases at J; junction bases unmatched: 9. Germline CDR1 and CDR2: KGHSH and LQKENI.

This clonotype was observed a few times. J is TRBJ2-1 and V is TRBV5-1; possible D gene TRBD1, 6 bases. The CDR3 consists of 16 residues. Germline values: CDR1 SGHRS, CDR2 YFSETQ. The V and J ends lost 3 bases and 4 bases respectively, with 17 bases between them. This CDR3 is CASSSTLGGPYNEQFF. CDR3 bases: TGCGCCAGCAGCTCGACCCTAGGGGGACCATACAATGAGCAGTTCTTC.